One and the same sample provided the 3 T cell receptor beta chains below, sequenced in a study of T-cell reconstitution after alpha-beta-depleted transplantation in children. Unique molecular identifiers were incorporated when the TCRbeta library was constructed. TCRdb re-called the PCR reads through MiXCR, storing one row per CDR3 protein. The sample lists a few hundred thousand distinct CDR3 sequences, 25% to 30% occurring once. The sample in question was PBMCs, obtained before TCRalphabeta/CD19-depleted stem cell transplant. These receptors all stem from a boy in the first two years of life with Wiskott-Aldrich syndrome, due to receive a stem cell transplant.

This clonotype was counted between two and nine times. The gene calls are TRBV30 and TRBJ2-3; D not resolved. This CDR3 spans 18 amino acids. CDR1 GTSNPN and CDR2 SVGIG come from the germline V gene (reference sequence). Trimming removed 0 bases from V and 1 base from J, with 20 bases in between. CDR3 in amino acids: CAWSVKEFWPGGTDTQYF. CDR3 sequence (DNA): TGTGCCTGGAGTGTAAAGGAATTCTGGCCGGGCGGCACAGATACGCAGTATTTT.

The gene calls are TRBV7-9 and TRBJ2-7; 8 bases match TRBD1. Trimming cost V 5 bases and J 5 bases; bases outside gene matches: 5. The CDR3 runs 13 residues. Germline-derived CDR1 and CDR2 are SEHNR and FQNEAQ (reference sequence). CDR3 loop: CASSQDRAHEQYF. CDR3 in DNA: TGTGCCAGCAGCCAGGACAGGGCCCACGAGCAGTACTTC.

V gene TRBV12-3 or TRBV12-4 combines with J gene TRBJ1-4, with a tentative D call TRBD1 (5 bases). Trimming removed 5 bases from V and 2 bases from J, with 6 bases in between. The CDR3 is 13 amino acids. The chain's CDR3 is CASSGGTNEKLFF. CDR3 coding DNA: TGTGCCAGCAGTGGGGGTACTAATGAAAAACTGTTTTTT.